The T cell receptor beta chain described here comes from a study of CD8 T cells in Susac syndrome. Overall study results and limits: Individuals included in the TCR sequencing and HLA analysis were acknowledged by the study to be relatively few in number.

CDR1 and CDR2 (germline): LGHNA, YNFKEQ. V dropped 1 base and J dropped 6 bases, with 13 bases sitting between them. The CDR3 sequence is 14 residues long. Sequencing of TCR beta was performed on blood CD8+ and CD4+ T cells. Bulk CD8+ and CD4+ cells came from magnetic negative isolation; CD8+ TEMRA by FACS. Remarks on this clonotype: Its specificity is not known.

RNA, at roughly 0.45 to 1 ug, was reverse transcribed with random hexamers. With immunoSEQ multiplex PCR, TCR beta CDR3 was amplified across 54 Vbeta and 13 Jbeta. One entry per CDR3 protein results from TCRdb running MiXCR on the immunoSEQ multiplex PCR reads. The sample shows nearly 200,000 distinct CDR3 sequences, nearly 95% of them seen only once. This sequence was found in a human donor with multiple sclerosis. The specimen sequenced was CD4+ T cells from PBMCs. The chain is built from TRBV4-2 and TRBJ2-7; tentatively, D is TRBD1 (6 bases). CDR3 region: CASSQGTGNPEQYF. CDR3 DNA: TGTGCCAGCAGCCAAGGCACAGGGAACCCCGAGCAGTACTTC.